The 23 T cell receptor beta chains below come from one sample, sequenced in a study of control samples from healthy donors and cancer patients. Data came from immunoSEQ multiplex PCR; TCRdb stores just in-frame clones and leaves some out. This sample yields 150,000 or so clones, of which about 87% are seen a single time; around 11% belongs to the top ten. Material: blood. These receptors came from a man aged 25 to 40 in good health.

The chain couples TRBV6-2 or TRBV6-3 to TRBJ1-2; D unclear. The V gene lost 5 bases and the J gene lost 8 bases, with 15 bases spanning the gap. The CDR3 spans 13 residues. Germline CDR1 reads MNHEY; CDR2 reads SVGEGT. The CDR3 here is CASSRTQVGGYTF. CDR3 nucleotides: TGTGCCAGCAGTCGGACTCAGGTGGGAGGCTACACCTTC.

The chain joins TRBV7-8 to TRBJ2-7, with a weak D call TRBD2 (6 bases). The germline V gene encodes CDR1 SGHVS and CDR2 FQNEAQ. V was trimmed by 5 bases and J by 0 bases, leaving 23 bases between them. CDR3 length equals 18 residues. The CDR3 DNA follows: TGTGCCAGCAGCCGAACTGCGGGACGTCAGATGAGCTCCTACGAGCAGTACTTC. As protein: CASSRTAGRQMSSYEQYF.

The rearrangement uses TRBV27 and TRBJ2-6; no clear D gene. Trimming shortened V by 6 bases and J by 0 bases, and 15 bases separated the two germline ends. This CDR3 region has 17 residues. CDR1 is MNHEY, CDR2 SMNVEV, per germline (reference sequence). The CDR3 region has the DNA TGTGCCAGCAGCCAAGGGATTGCCAACTCTGGGGCCAACGTCCTGACTTTC. Translated: CASSQGIANSGANVLTF.

The chain joins TRBV12-3 or TRBV12-4 to TRBJ1-5; unclear D gene. Trimming took off 5 bases at V and 7 bases at J, with 12 bases between the two ends. The CDR3 has 13 residues. CDR3 protein: CASSITGGQPQHF. In DNA form, the CDR3 reads TGTGCCAGCAGTATCACGGGAGGGCAGCCCCAGCATTTT.

The chain carries TRBV11-3 and TRBJ2-1; D may correspond to TRBD1 or TRBD2 (5 bases each). This CDR3 is built from 13 residues. Deletions cut 5 bases from V and 2 bases from J, with 7 bases between. Germline loops: CDR1 SGHNT, CDR2 YENEEA. The CDR3 DNA sequence: TGTGCCAGCAGCCTGGGGGCCTACAATGAGCAGTTCTTC. Protein product: CASSLGAYNEQFF.

The chain joins TRBV9 to TRBJ2-3; D unclear. V shed 9 bases and J shed 2 bases, with 13 bases lying between them. The CDR3 length is 13 residues. From germline, CDR1 is SGDLS and CDR2 YYNGEE. In nucleotides, the CDR3 is TGTGCCACAAGCTCGGGCCACACAGATACGCAGTATTTT. Amino acids: CATSSGHTDTQYF.

This chain uses TRBV5-8 with TRBJ1-5; D may be TRBD1 (5 bases). The germline V gene has CDR1 SGHTS and CDR2 YDEGEE. V lost 4 bases to trimming and J lost 7 bases, with 9 bases between them. The CDR3 runs to 12 residues. CDR3 DNA sequence: TGTGCCAGCAGCCTCAGGGTCCAGCCCCAGCATTTT. Amino acid sequence: CASSLRVQPQHF. The whole variable domain, filled in from reference TRBV5-8 and TRBJ1-5, reads EAGVTQSPTHLIKTRGQQATLRCSPISGHTSVYWYQQALGLGLQFLLWYDEGEERNRGNFPPRFSGRQFPNYSSELNVNALELEDSALYLCASSLRVQPQHFGDGTRLSIL.

This chain uses TRBV6-2 or TRBV6-3 with TRBJ1-6; D uncertain. This CDR3 is built from 14 residues. Germline V gene data show CDR1 as MNHEY and CDR2 as SVGEGT. Trimming stripped 5 bases from V and 6 bases from J, with 11 bases between. DNA of the CDR3: TGTGCCAGCAGTCTTCCGTCTCTTAATTCACCCCTCCACTTT. As protein: CASSLPSLNSPLHF.

V and J are TRBV5-1 and TRBJ2-5, with TRBD2 identical over 16 bases. The CDR3 has 17 residues. Germline CDR1 SGHRS, CDR2 YFSETQ. Trimming took 6 bases from V and 5 from J; bases not matched to a gene: 10. The CDR3: CASISGLAGGRGETQYF. The CDR3 coding sequence is TGCGCCAGCATTTCGGGACTAGCGGGGGGGCGTGGTGAGACCCAGTACTTC. Variable domain in full (rest from reference TRBV5-1 and TRBJ2-5): KAGVTQTPRYLIKTRGQQVTLSCSPISGHRSVSWYQQTPGQGLQFLFEYFSETQRNKGNFPGRFSGRQFSNSRSEMNVSTLELGDSALYLCASISGLAGGRGETQYFGPGTRLLVL.

V and J are TRBV27 and TRBJ2-3; no reliable D call. The V end lost 1 base, the J end lost 0 bases, and 17 bases lay between the germline ends. Germline CDR1 MNHEY, CDR2 SMNVEV (reference sequence). The CDR3 is made up of 18 amino acids. The CDR3 loop reads CASSLYSWAEPSTDTQYF. CDR3 DNA: TGTGCCAGCAGTTTATATTCTTGGGCGGAACCTAGCACAGATACGCAGTATTTT.

The chain is built from TRBV6-5 and TRBJ2-1; 10 nucleotides line up with TRBD1. The germline CDR1 and CDR2 sequences are MNHEY and SVGAGI. V lost 7 bases and J lost 5; bases outside the gene matches: 5. The CDR3 spans 14 residues. Written as DNA, the CDR3 is TGTGCCAGCAACCCCGACAGGGGGCACAATGAGCAGTTCTTC. It specifies CASNPDRGHNEQFF.

The chain carries TRBV9 and TRBJ2-7, with D uncertain. Germline V gives CDR1 SGDLS, CDR2 YYNGEE. The CDR3 spans 12 residues. The CDR3 nucleotides are TGTGATCCCGGCATACGTCTCGACGAGCAGTACTTC. Translating gives CDPGIRLDEQYF.

The chain employs TRBV5-4 and TRBJ2-5; TRBD2 matches 13 bases. The germline V gene has CDR1 SGHNT and CDR2 YYREEE (reference sequence). This CDR3 spans 16 amino acids. The ends lost 4 bases at V and 6 bases at J; junction bases unmatched: 9. CDR3 nucleotide sequence: TGTGCCAGCAGCCCCGACCGACTAGCGGGAGGAAAGACCCAGTACTTC. Amino acid sequence: CASSPDRLAGGKTQYF. The full variable domain, with the rest looked up from reference TRBV5-4 and TRBJ2-5, is ETGVTQSPTHLIKTRGQQVTLRCSSQSGHNTVSWYQQALGQGPQFIFQYYREEENGRGNFPPRFSGLQFPNYSSELNVNALELDDSALYLCASSPDRLAGGKTQYFGPGTRLLVL.

The V gene is TRBV5-1, the J gene TRBJ2-2, with D possibly being TRBD2 (5 bases). Trimming pared 9 bases from V and 0 bases from J, leaving 12 bases between. The CDR3 length is 14 residues. Germline-derived CDR1 and CDR2 are SGHRS and YFSETQ. CDR3 protein: CATSGKTNTGELFF. The DNA for the CDR3 is TGCGCCACCTCCGGGAAGACGAACACCGGGGAGCTGTTTTTT.

The chain recombines TRBV6-2 or TRBV6-3 with TRBJ2-5, with D possibly being TRBD2 (5 bases). V lost 0 bases, J lost 5 bases, and 13 bases lay in between. Per the germline V gene, CDR1 is MNHEY and CDR2 is SVGEGT. The CDR3 sequence is 15 residues long. This chain's CDR3 is CASSYSRTGRETQYF. In nucleotides, the CDR3 is TGTGCCAGCAGTTACTCCAGGACTGGCCGGGAGACCCAGTACTTC.

The chain recombines TRBV6-1 with TRBJ2-7; D gene ambiguous. Germline lookup yields CDR1 MNHNS and CDR2 SASEGT. Trimming left V 3 bases short and J 6 bases short, with 6 bases between. The CDR3 has 11 residues. This CDR3 is CASSDRREQYF. The DNA for the CDR3 is TGTGCCAGCAGTGACCGGCGCGAGCAGTACTTC.

The V gene is TRBV10-3, the J gene TRBJ2-7; D is ambiguous. The CDR3 length is 12 residues. Trimming stripped 5 bases from V and 1 base from J, with 6 bases between. Germline V lookup: CDR1 ENHRY, CDR2 SYGVKD. The CDR3 DNA sequence: TGTGCCATCAGTTACAATTCCTACGAGCAGTACTTC. Its translation is CAISYNSYEQYF.

The chain uses TRBV11-3 and TRBJ2-5, with D possibly called TRBD1 or TRBD2 (6 bases each). V was clipped by 5 bases and J by 5 bases, with 18 bases between them. The CDR3 consists of 15 residues. CDR1 SGHNT and CDR2 YENEEA come from the germline V gene. CDR3 residues: CASSRGQGVQETQYF. CDR3 nucleotides: TGTGCCAGCAGCCGGGGGCAGGGAGTGCAGGAGACCCAGTACTTC.

The chain's CDR3 is CASSFTSGNLDTQYF. The CDR3 DNA is TGTGCCAGCAGCTTCACTAGCGGGAATCTAGATACGCAGTATTTT. The V and J genes are TRBV7-2 and TRBJ2-3; 10 bases align to TRBD2. V was pared by 3 bases and J by 5 bases, with 5 bases of the junction left unmatched. Germline V lookup: CDR1 SGHTA, CDR2 FQGNSA. CDR3 length: 15 residues.

V usage is TRBV9 and J usage is TRBJ1-3; D is ambiguous. Looked up from germline, CDR1 is SGDLS and CDR2 is YYNGEE. Trimming took off 0 bases at V and 0 bases at J, with 10 bases between the two ends. This CDR3 has 16 residues. Written as DNA, the CDR3 is TGTGCCAGCAGCGTAGGGAGCGGTGCCTCTGGAAACACCATATATTTT. Its protein product is CASSVGSGASGNTIYF.

This chain connects TRBV5-4 to TRBJ1-2; D gene ambiguous. The CDR3 loop spans 13 amino acids. Trimming cost V 10 bases and J 11 bases, with 24 bases left between them. The germline V gene encodes CDR1 SGHNT and CDR2 YYREEE (reference sequence). The CDR3 is CAARGWDNPSYTF. In DNA form, the CDR3 reads TGTGCCGCCCGGGGTTGGGATAACCCGAGTTACACCTTC.

The chain employs TRBV19 and TRBJ2-1; no firm D call. The CDR3 covers 16 residues. Germline lookup yields CDR1 LNHDA and CDR2 SQIVND (reference sequence). V was cut by 8 bases and J by 6 bases, with 23 bases left in between. Here the CDR3 DNA reads TGTGCCAGTCAGGACCGAAAAGTTCCCAACGGCAATGAGCAGTTCTTC. This translates into CASQDRKVPNGNEQFF.

This chain connects TRBV7-9 to TRBJ1-4, with D possibly being TRBD1 (5 bases). The V end was cut by 6 bases, the J end by 8 bases, with 16 bases between. In germline, CDR1 is SEHNR, CDR2 FQNEAQ (reference sequence). The CDR3 spans 14 residues. Written as DNA, the CDR3 is TGTGCCAGCAGGGATTGGGGGTCTTCGGAAAAACTGTTTTTT. This translates into CASRDWGSSEKLFF.